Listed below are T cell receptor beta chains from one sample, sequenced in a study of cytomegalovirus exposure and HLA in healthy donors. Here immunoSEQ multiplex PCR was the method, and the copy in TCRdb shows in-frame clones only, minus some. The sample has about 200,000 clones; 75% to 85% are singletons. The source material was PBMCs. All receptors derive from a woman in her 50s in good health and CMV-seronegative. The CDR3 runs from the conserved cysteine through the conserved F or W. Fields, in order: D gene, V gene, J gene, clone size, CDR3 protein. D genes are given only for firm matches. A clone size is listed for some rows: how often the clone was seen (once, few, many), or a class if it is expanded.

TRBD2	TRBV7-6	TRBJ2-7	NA	CASSTGTSGTIYF
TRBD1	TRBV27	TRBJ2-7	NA	CASSLPGQGAEQYF
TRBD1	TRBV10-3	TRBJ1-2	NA	CAISGDREYGYTF
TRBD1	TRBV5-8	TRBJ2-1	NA	CASSRDRGNEQFF
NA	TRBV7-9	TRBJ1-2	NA	CASSLVAGPNYGYTF
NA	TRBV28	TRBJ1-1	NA	CASSLGGPYTEAFF
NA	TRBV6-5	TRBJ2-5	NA	CASSYGGTHGRTQYF
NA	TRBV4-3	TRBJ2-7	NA	CASSQGVVQGNEQYF
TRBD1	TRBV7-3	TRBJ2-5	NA	CASSALGQGQGETQYF
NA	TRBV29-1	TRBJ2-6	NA	CSVEQGPGANVLTF
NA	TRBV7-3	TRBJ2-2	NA	CASSSDGRNTGELFF
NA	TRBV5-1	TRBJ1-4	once	CASSAPHRERLFF
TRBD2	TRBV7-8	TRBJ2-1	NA	CASSPTSGSSYNEQFF
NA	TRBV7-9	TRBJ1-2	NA	CASSLDSTRGYTF
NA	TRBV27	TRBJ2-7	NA	CASSFRVSGRGEQYF
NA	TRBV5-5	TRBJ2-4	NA	CASSLEPGQAKNIQYF
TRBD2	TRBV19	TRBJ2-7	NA	CASSIGLAGGFNEQYF
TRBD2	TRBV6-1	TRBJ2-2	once	CASNGRGDTGELFF
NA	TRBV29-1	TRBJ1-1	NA	CSALWTEAPDGTEAFF
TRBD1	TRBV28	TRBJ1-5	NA	CASIPGQVNQPQHF
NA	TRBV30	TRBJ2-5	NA	CAWSGAKTQYF
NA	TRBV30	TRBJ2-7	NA	CAWSLQEGSVYEQYF
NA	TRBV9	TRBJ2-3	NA	CASSADSFADTQYF
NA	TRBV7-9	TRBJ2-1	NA	CASSPTSGANEQFF
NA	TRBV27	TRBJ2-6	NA	CASSLGPSSGANVLTF
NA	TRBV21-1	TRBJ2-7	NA	CASRILGTSGGELFYEQYF
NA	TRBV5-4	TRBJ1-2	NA	CASSLDPVSYGYTF